The clone carrying this T cell receptor (beta chain) was observed a handful of times. These data come from a study of blood T cell repertoires in COVID-19. About the study: Acute and convalescent COVID-19 specimens originated in the United States, Italy and Spain.

Those who participated ranged in age from roughly 18 to 100 years and resided in 24 US areas. Recovered Cohort 3 donors showed two negative PCRs, clearance, or symptom resolution. V was pared by 3 bases and J by 6 bases, with 11 bases between. The CDR3 loop spans 14 amino acids. Germline CDR1 ENHRY, CDR2 SYGVKD. In the authors' workflow: The assay estimated nucleated cells by amplifying reference gene primers. Method: immunoSEQ multiplex PCR; TCRdb's copy keeps in-frame clones and lacks some. For V, J and clone size, that table is used; D and trimming come from the DNA. The sample lists approximately 200,000 clones, 80% to 90% occurring once.

The source of this sequence is a man between 25 and 39 years old who had recovered from COVID-19. The material sequenced was PBMCs or T cells enriched from blood (not recorded which). The V gene is TRBV10-3, the J gene TRBJ2-2; TRBD2 might be the D (6 bases). The CDR3 reads CAISEVGGSGELFF. The CDR3 DNA follows: TGTGCCATCAGTGAAGTCGGGGGATCCGGGGAGCTGTTTTTT.